Presented here are 15 T cell receptor beta chains from one specimen sequenced in a study of CDR3 diversity in severe acne. TCRdb re-called the PCR reads through MiXCR, storing one row per CDR3 protein. The table records more than 70,000 distinct CDR3 sequences, roughly 49% of them present only once. Material: blood. The receptors come from a male donor with severe acne vulgaris.

This sequence joins TRBV7-2 and TRBJ2-7; D possibly corresponds to TRBD2 (5 bases). The CDR3 is 15 amino acids. Germline CDR1 is SGHTA and CDR2 is FQGNSA. V was trimmed by 8 bases and J by 1 base, leaving 18 bases between them. The CDR3 sequence: CASSGMLPSSYEQYF. In DNA, the CDR3 is TGTGCCAGCTCGGGGATGCTCCCCAGTTCCTACGAGCAGTACTTC. Together with reference TRBV7-2 and TRBJ2-7, the CDR3 gives the full variable domain: GAGVSQSPSNKVTEKGKDVELRCDPISGHTALYWYRQSLGQGLEFLIYFQGNSAPDKSGLPSDRFSAERTGGSVSTLTIQRTQQEDSAVYLCASSGMLPSSYEQYFGPGTRLTVT.

This clonotype has only a few counts. V and J are TRBV5-1 and TRBJ1-4, with TRBD1 matching over 8 bases. CDR1 is SGHRS, CDR2 YFSETQ, per germline. V lost 0 bases and J lost 7; bases outside the gene matches: 2. The CDR3 is 14 residues long. The CDR3 loop is CASSLVQGGEKLFF. DNA of the CDR3: TGCGCCAGCAGCTTGGTACAGGGGGGTGAAAAACTGTTTTTT. Variable domain in full (rest from reference TRBV5-1 and TRBJ1-4): KAGVTQTPRYLIKTRGQQVTLSCSPISGHRSVSWYQQTPGQGLQFLFEYFSETQRNKGNFPGRFSGRQFSNSRSEMNVSTLELGDSALYLCASSLVQGGEKLFFGSGTQLSVL.

The genes are TRBV12-3 or TRBV12-4 and TRBJ1-2, with TRBD1 identical over 12 bases. The V and J ends lost 4 bases and 2 bases, in that order; junction bases with no gene match: 8. The CDR3 consists of 17 residues. This CDR3 is CASSSGTGGAWNYGYTF. The CDR3 coding sequence is TGTGCCAGCAGTTCCGGGACAGGGGGCGCATGGAACTATGGCTACACCTTC.

This clonotype was counted at least ten times. The V gene is TRBV5-4, the J gene TRBJ1-2, with 7 nucleotides matching TRBD1. Looked up from germline, CDR1 is SGHNT and CDR2 is YYREEE (reference sequence). The CDR3 extends over 14 amino acids. J gave up 5 bases and V 4 bases, and 8 bases lay outside the gene matches. The DNA for the CDR3 is TGTGCCAGCAGCGTCCAAGGGACAGAATATGGCTACACCTTC. It yields the protein CASSVQGTEYGYTF.

This clonotype occurred many times. The chain carries TRBV12-3 or TRBV12-4 and TRBJ1-2; 7 bases are a match to TRBD1. CDR3 length: 12 amino acids. Losses at the gene ends were 6 bases for V and 8 bases for J; bases not matched to a gene: 6. CDR3 amino acids: CASRPGGGGYTF. In DNA form, the CDR3 reads TGTGCCAGCAGGCCAGGGGGGGGGGGCTACACCTTC.

This clonotype showed up just a few times. The chain combines TRBV5-6 with TRBJ2-6, with D unclear. The germline CDR1 and CDR2 sequences are SGHDT and YYEEEE. CDR3 length: 16 residues. The V end lost 4 bases, the J end lost 3 bases, and 14 bases lay between the germline ends. The DNA for the CDR3 is TGTGCCAGCAGCGGAACAAGTCCGGGTGGGGCCAACGTCCTGACTTTC. It specifies CASSGTSPGGANVLTF. The full variable domain, with the rest looked up from reference TRBV5-6 and TRBJ2-6, is DAGVTQSPTHLIKTRGQQVTLRCSPKSGHDTVSWYQQALGQGPQFIFQYYEEEERQRGNFPDRFSGHQFPNYSSELNVNALLLGDSALYLCASSGTSPGGANVLTFGAGSRLTVL.

This clonotype was detected only a few times. The rearrangement uses TRBV19 and TRBJ1-3; TRBD1 matches 12 bases. V was pared by 7 bases and J by 3 bases, with 13 bases of the junction left unmatched. CDR3 length: 18 residues. Germline V lookup: CDR1 LNHDA, CDR2 SQIVND (reference sequence). CDR3 DNA sequence: TGTGCCAGTACCCCGCGAGGGGGGACAGGGGGCTTTGGAAACACCATATATTTT. Its protein is CASTPRGGTGGFGNTIYF. Based on the CDR3 plus reference TRBV19 and TRBJ1-3, the full variable domain is DGGITQSPKYLFRKEGQNVTLSCEQNLNHDAMYWYRQDPGQGLRLIYYSQIVNDFQKGDIAEGYSVSREKKESFPLTVTSAQKNPTAFYLCASTPRGGTGGFGNTIYFGEGSWLTVV.

The chain links TRBV28 to TRBJ2-3; TRBD2 matches at 12 bases. CDR3 size: 16 residues. Germline lookup yields CDR1 MDHEN and CDR2 SYDVKM. Trimming at V came to 5 bases and at J to 7 bases, leaving 10 bases not matched to a gene. The CDR3 reads CASSHHGLAGTNTQYF. DNA for the CDR3: TGTGCCAGCAGTCACCACGGACTAGCGGGAACGAATACGCAGTATTTT.

With regard to this clonotype: This may arise from a read error, as a much more abundant clone is one base away. A read error is likely, as this CDR3 ends without the conserved phenylalanine or tryptophan. CDR3 coding DNA: TGCGCCAGCAGCTCCCGACCGATTCCTAATGAGCAGTTCTCC. Its protein is CASSSRPIPNEQFS. V gene TRBV5-1 combines with J gene TRBJ2-1; no firm D call. The germline V and J ends were trimmed by 3 bases and 7 bases, with 14 bases remaining between them. The CDR3 extends over 14 amino acids. Germline CDR1 SGHRS, CDR2 YFSETQ.

About this clonotype itself: This sequence may be a read error, since a much larger clone differs from it by one base. This chain connects TRBV19 to TRBJ2-5; 12 bases are a match to TRBD2. The V and J ends lost 5 bases and 4 bases, in that order; junction bases with no gene match: 11. Per germline, CDR1 LNHDA and CDR2 SQIVND (reference sequence). The length of the CDR3 is 17 residues. CDR3 coding DNA: TGTGCCAGTAGTGTGGACATGACTAGCGGGAGTGGAGAGACCCAGTACTTC. It codes for CASSVDMTSGSGETQYF.

This clonotype was seen more than once but under ten times. V gene TRBV28 combines with J gene TRBJ1-2, with D hard to call. Looked up from germline, CDR1 is MDHEN and CDR2 is SYDVKM. Trimming cost V 4 bases and J 0 bases, with 6 bases left between them. CDR3 length equals 13 residues. Written as DNA, the CDR3 is TGTGCCAGCAGTTCCAGTACTAACTATGGCTACACCTTC. Translating it yields CASSSSTNYGYTF.

This clonotype showed up just a few times. This chain links TRBV7-8 with TRBJ2-5; 9 positions match TRBD2. This CDR3 comprises 14 residues. The germline gives CDR1 SGHVS, CDR2 FQNEAQ. V shed 5 bases, J shed 4 bases, and the junction held 5 bases outside the gene matches. The CDR3 DNA reads as TGTGCCAGCAGCCCGGTAGCGGGAGTAGAGACCCAGTACTTC. Amino acid sequence: CASSPVAGVETQYF.

The CDR3 nucleotides read TGTGCCAGCAGCTTGGGACTAGAACTCTACGAGCAGTACTTC. This gives the protein CASSLGLELYEQYF. The V call is TRBV11-2, the J call TRBJ2-7; 8 bases are shared with TRBD2. The CDR3 runs 14 residues. The V gene's germline CDR1 is SGHAT and CDR2 FQNNGV. V lost 3 bases to trimming and J lost 3 bases; unmatched junction nucleotides: 4.

This clonotype was detected ten times or more. V usage is TRBV7-8 and J usage is TRBJ1-5, with TRBD1 matching over 8 bases. The CDR3 length is 15 residues. V shed 6 bases, J shed 4 bases, and the junction held 8 bases outside the gene matches. In germline, CDR1 is SGHVS, CDR2 FQNEAQ. DNA for the CDR3: TGTGCCAGCAGGCCAGCGACAGGGGAGAATCAGCCCCAGCATTTT. Its translation: CASRPATGENQPQHF.

The chain is built from TRBV5-1 and TRBJ1-2, with 11 bases fitting TRBD1. V dropped 4 bases and J dropped 3; count of bases not matched to a gene: 5. This CDR3 has 15 residues. CDR1 and CDR2 from the germline V gene are SGHRS and YFSETQ. As DNA, the CDR3 is TGCGCCAGCAGCCGGACAGGGGGCGCTGACTATGGCTACACCTTC. This codes for CASSRTGGADYGYTF.